This T cell receptor (beta chain) was profiled in a study of blood T cell repertoires in COVID-19 (dated by TCRdb to about 2020). Background for the entire study: Samples from collaborators originated in the United States, Italy and Spain and spanned both the acute and convalescent phases of COVID-19. The sample metadata nearly always contained a de-identified subject ID, COVID-19 status, age in years and sex. The prospective study material was composed of cDNA or gDNA derived from T cells, B-cell-depleted T cells, or PBMCs. Samples were obtained from the ongoing ImmuneRACE study (first 160 participants) and from about 1,300 subjects provided by 6 global collaborators. Where available, HLA class I and class II types were obtained from metadata supplied by the sample provider rather than from assay-based typing. The repertoires were made available in a free public database intended to serve as a resource for research on the immune response to SARS-CoV-2. Deeply sampled blood TCRbeta repertoires from subjects exposed to, actively infected with, or recovered from COVID-19 were included in the dataset.

Inclusive of the bounding cysteine and phenylalanine, the CDR3 is 13 residues long. Of all the DNA, just the CDR3 is kept, 39 bases in frame from base 1. Paper-wide results and their limitations: The quantity of clinical and demographic metadata differed by source and by participant and was supplied without curation.

Note on this clone: Its target antigen remains unknown. One base away there is no much larger clone; base qualities are not given.

TCRbeta CDR3 regions were amplified from genomic DNA by means of the immunoSEQ Assay, a bias-controlled multiplex PCR. In the source study's methods: Nucleated cell counts per sample were estimated from amplification of reference gene primers within the assay. Sequence reads were collapsed and filtered to measure the absolute abundance of every unique TCRbeta CDR3 rearrangement. For each sample, productive Simpson clonality was calculated as the square root of Simpson's diversity index over productive rearrangements. TCRdb provides this immuneACCESS table in a form limited to in-frame rearrangements. Some clones are lacking; in checked studies, under half of them reflect an unresolved V gene, and why the rest are absent is not known. Clonal size and the V and J genes are those of that table, whereas D and trimming came from the DNA. Across this sample there are 330,000 or so clones, with 87% seen only once. The ten largest make up 2.5% to 3% of the sample.

In the prospective study, participants were about 18 to 100 years old, resided in fewer than 25 geographic areas of the United States, and were enrolled through a virtual design. In the prospective study, participants were assigned to cohorts based on the clinical history participants reported in a screening survey and a study questionnaire. For ImmuneRACE Cohort 3, a participant was defined as recovered based on two consecutive negative NP/OP PCR tests, clearance by a healthcare professional, or resolution of symptoms. In the prospective study, whole blood, serum and a nasopharyngeal or oropharyngeal swab were collected from each participant by mobile phlebotomists. Prospective study participants could optionally give additional blood draws and questionnaires over an approximately two-month period. Blood samples from the prospective study were shipped frozen or at room temperature prior to DNA extraction.

The receptor's source is a woman younger than 45 who had recovered from COVID-19. The V and J genes are TRBV21-1 and TRBJ2-7; the D segment call TRBD1 is taken from the table without a DNA check. TRBV21-1 is a known pseudogene. Sequenced sample: PBMCs or T cells enriched from blood (not recorded which). The nucleotide sequence reads as follows: TGTGCCAGCAGCTTGGGCAGAACCTACGAGCAGTACTTC. Its amino acids are CASSLGRTYEQYF.